This T cell receptor beta chain is from a study of T cell responses to AZD1222 COVID-19 vaccine. Method: immunoSEQ multiplex PCR; TCRdb's copy keeps in-frame clones and lacks some. The repertoire includes about 27,000 clones, over 80% of them detected once, and roughly 8.4% sits in the top ten. In germline, CDR1 is SEHNR, CDR2 FQNEAQ (reference sequence). The CDR3 totals 14 residues. V gave up 6 bases and J gave up 3 bases, with 14 bases separating them. This clone showed up just once. The chain recombines TRBV7-9 with TRBJ2-5, with D perhaps TRBD2 (5 bases). This sequence was found in an adult who received the AZD1222 COVID-19 vaccine. Sample: peripheral blood, taken 28 days after the second AZD1222 dose. CDR3 protein: CASSFGAREETQYF. CDR3 DNA: TGTGCCAGCAGTTTTGGAGCGCGGGAAGAGACCCAGTACTTC. Looking up the rest from reference TRBV7-9 and TRBJ2-5 gives the full variable domain: DTGVSQNPRHKITKRGQNVTFRCDPISEHNRLYWYRQTLGQGPEFLTYFQNEAQLEKSRLLSDRFSAERPKGSFSTLEIQRTEQGDSAMYLCASSFGAREETQYFGPGTRLLVL.